The 29 T cell receptor beta chains listed next were all sequenced from one sample in a study of T cells in Graves' hyperthyroidism and ophthalmopathy (dated by TCRdb to about 2019). The method was multiplex PCR. The sequencing machine was an Illumina HiSeq 2000. Amplification of TCR beta CDR3 regions was carried out from RNA transcripts. A first-round RT-PCR of the TCR CDR3 used the HTBI primer set with the Qiagen OneStep RT-PCR kit. The raw public reads went through TCRdb reprocessing: fastp at Q25, MiXCR clone calling, in-frame beta chains kept. Identical CDR3 proteins give one entry, which carries the most common genes and DNA. The sample contains about 480,000 distinct CDR3 sequences, roughly 14% of them found a single time. Clones ranked in the top ten supply around a sixth of the sample. Sample: blood. These receptors were collected from a woman under 30 with Graves' hyperthyroidism.

The chain recombines TRBV9 with TRBJ1-1, with D perhaps matching TRBD1 (6 bases). Germline values: CDR1 SGDLS, CDR2 YYNGEE. The length of the CDR3 is 14 residues. With 2 bases removed from V and 11 bases from J, the gap between germline ends came to 19 bases. CDR3 DNA: TGTGCCAGCAGCGTGGACCGGGACACCATCGACGCTTTCTTT. Encoded protein: CASSVDRDTIDAFF.

This clonotype has just a few counts. The chain is built from TRBV14 and TRBJ1-2; D gene unclear. Trimming removed 4 bases at V and 5 bases at J, with 14 bases between. This CDR3 is built from 14 residues. The germline gives CDR1 SGHDN, CDR2 FVKESK. CDR3 region: CASSLYHKQYGYTF. CDR3 DNA sequence: TGTGCCAGCAGCCTCTACCACAAGCAATATGGCTACACCTTC.

This clonotype was detected ten times or more. This chain joins TRBV19 and TRBJ2-7; 8 bases are a match to TRBD2. The germline V gene encodes CDR1 LNHDA and CDR2 SQIVND (reference sequence). The CDR3 length is 16 residues. The ends lost 3 bases at V and 5 bases at J; junction bases unmatched: 12. In nucleotides, the CDR3 is TGTGCCAGTAGTATTCTCTTTGCGGGAGGTCAGGACGAGCAGTACTTC. This gives the protein CASSILFAGGQDEQYF.

As to this clonotype: A read error may be the cause here, since a much bigger clone is one base away. This sequence joins TRBV9 and TRBJ1-5; a weak D match, TRBD1 (6 bases). V was shortened by 3 bases and J by 5 bases, with 15 bases between the two germline ends. The CDR3 consists of 15 residues. Germline CDR1 SGDLS, CDR2 YYNGEE. CDR3 protein: CASSAYRDSDQPQHF. The CDR3 DNA reads TGTGCCAGCAGCGCCTACAGGGACTCCGATCAGCCCCAGCATTTT.

The J gene is TRBJ2-1, the V gene TRBV6-2 or TRBV6-3; unclear D gene. The CDR3 loop spans 15 amino acids. Per the germline V gene, CDR1 is MNHEY and CDR2 is SVGEGT. Deletions cut 0 bases from V and 0 bases from J, with 6 bases between. The CDR3 reads CASSYSTSSYNEQFF. CDR3 sequence (DNA): TGTGCCAGCAGTTACTCAACGAGCTCCTACAATGAGCAGTTCTTC.

This clonotype was recorded many times. The chain couples TRBV7-2 to TRBJ2-7, with unresolved D. Trimming took off 4 bases at V and 7 bases at J, with 11 bases between the two ends. The germline V gene encodes CDR1 SGHTA and CDR2 FQGNSA. This CDR3 is 12 amino acids long. The CDR3 sequence is CASSSQGLEQYF. CDR3 DNA: TGTGCCAGCAGCTCTCAAGGGTTAGAGCAGTACTTC.

This clonotype was observed a handful of times. DNA for the CDR3: TGTGCCAGTAGCCGGCCGGGGGGCTATAACTATGGCTACACCTTC. Encoded protein: CASSRPGGYNYGYTF. The chain combines TRBV19 with TRBJ1-2, with D perhaps TRBD1 (6 bases). CDR3 length: 15 amino acids. Per the germline V gene, CDR1 is LNHDA and CDR2 is SQIVND (reference sequence). V was clipped by 6 bases and J by 1 base, with 15 bases between them.

The V and J genes are TRBV6-1 and TRBJ2-6; no firm D call. CDR3 length equals 15 residues. Germline CDR1 is MNHNS and CDR2 is SASEGT. Trimming pared 6 bases from V and 1 base from J, leaving 10 bases between. The CDR3 here is CASRGLGSGANVLTF. CDR3 nucleotides: TGTGCCAGCAGAGGTCTGGGATCTGGGGCCAACGTCCTGACTTTC.

This clonotype was counted ten times or more. V and J are TRBV6-2 or TRBV6-3 and TRBJ1-6; 7 nucleotides align to TRBD1. J gave up 10 bases and V 0 bases, and 6 bases lay outside the gene matches. Germline assignment: CDR1 MNHEY and CDR2 SVGEGT. There are 15 residues in the CDR3. The DNA of the CDR3 is TGTGCCAGCAGTTACTCAGGACAGGTCGGATCACCCCTCCACTTT. This encodes CASSYSGQVGSPLHF.

The table lists this clonotype with many counts. The V and J genes are TRBV24-1 and TRBJ2-3; TRBD2 is a possible D gene (6 bases). The CDR3 has 14 residues. V was shortened by 5 bases and J by 3 bases, with 11 bases between the two germline ends. Germline V CDR1 and CDR2: KGHDR, SFDVKD. The CDR3 protein is CATSGTGVTDTQYF. The DNA of the CDR3 is TGTGCCACCAGTGGGACGGGAGTAACAGATACGCAGTATTTT.

This clonotype has more than one count but fewer than ten. This may arise from a read error, as a much more abundant clone is one base away. The V gene is TRBV18, the J gene TRBJ2-4, with D tentatively TRBD2 (7 bases). The V end was cut by 3 bases, the J end by 1 base, with 16 bases between. Germline assignment: CDR1 KGHSH and CDR2 LQKENI. The CDR3 runs to 17 residues. The CDR3 bases are TGTGCCAGCTCACCGCCTCAACGGGGGGCTGCCAAAAACATTCAGTACTTC. It yields the protein CASSPPQRGAAKNIQYF.

This clonotype was counted between two and nine times. V is TRBV7-9 and J is TRBJ1-5; a weak D match, TRBD1 (5 bases). Germline lookup yields CDR1 SEHNR and CDR2 FQNEAQ (reference sequence). This CDR3 spans 14 amino acids. The V gene lost 4 bases and the J gene lost 0 bases, with 7 bases spanning the gap. DNA of the CDR3: TGTGCCAGCAGCTGGGGGGATAGCAATCAGCCCCAGCATTTT. The encoded protein is CASSWGDSNQPQHF.

The chain employs TRBV28 and TRBJ1-2, with TRBD1 as a possible D gene (5 bases). Germline CDR1 reads MDHEN; CDR2 reads SYDVKM. CDR3 length: 14 residues. Trimming cost V 0 bases and J 6 bases, with 11 bases left between them. This CDR3 reads CASSLWGTVDGYTF. The CDR3 coding sequence is TGTGCCAGCAGTTTATGGGGGACGGTGGATGGCTACACCTTC.

V is TRBV7-8 and J is TRBJ1-5; D is possibly TRBD1 (5 bases). V was clipped by 1 base and J by 10 bases, with 17 bases between them. Germline assignment: CDR1 SGHVS and CDR2 FQNEAQ. The CDR3 is made up of 15 amino acids. CDR3: CASSLGSGLGEPQHF. In DNA, the CDR3 is TGTGCCAGCAGCTTAGGCTCAGGCCTAGGGGAACCCCAGCATTTT.

This clonotype occurred many times. The chain joins TRBV12-3 or TRBV12-4 to TRBJ1-1; unclear D gene. With 5 bases removed from V and 11 bases from J, the gap between germline ends came to 15 bases. The CDR3 totals 12 residues. In DNA form, the CDR3 reads TGTGCCAGCAGTATTCTCCAAAGCAAGGCTTTCTTT. This sequence encodes CASSILQSKAFF.

The rearrangement joins TRBV7-3 to TRBJ2-3; D may be TRBD2 (6 bases). This CDR3 has 13 amino acids. Per the germline V gene, CDR1 is SGHTA and CDR2 is FQGTGA. Trimming pared 5 bases from V and 2 bases from J, leaving 8 bases between. DNA of the CDR3: TGTGCCAGCAGCCGGGGGTACACAGATACGCAGTATTTT. Its translation is CASSRGYTDTQYF. The variable domain in full, with the rest retrieved from reference TRBV7-3 and TRBJ2-3, is GAGVSQTPSNKVTEKGKYVELRCDPISGHTALYWYRQSLGQGPEFLIYFQGTGAADDSGLPNDRFFAVRPEGSVSTLKIQRTERGDSAVYLCASSRGYTDTQYFGPGTRLTVL.

This clonotype has a count of ten or more. V usage is TRBV7-9 and J usage is TRBJ2-5, with D possibly matching TRBD2 (7 bases). CDR3 length: 15 residues. V shed 5 bases and J shed 4 bases, with 17 bases lying between them. Per the germline V gene, CDR1 is SEHNR and CDR2 is FQNEAQ (reference sequence). The CDR3 DNA is TGTGCCAGCAGCGGAGCCGTGGCGGGGGCAGAGACCCAGTACTTC. It translates to CASSGAVAGAETQYF.

The CDR3 region is CASSSGTSGRRPYEQYF. The DNA for the CDR3 is TGTGCCAGCAGCTCGGGGACTAGCGGGAGAAGGCCCTACGAGCAGTACTTC. This rearrangement joins TRBV7-8 to TRBJ2-7; 14 bases are a match to TRBD2. The CDR3 is 17 amino acids. With 4 bases clipped from V and 2 bases from J, the junction kept 7 bases outside the gene matches. Germline loops: CDR1 SGHVS, CDR2 FQNEAQ.

This clonotype showed up many times. This chain uses TRBV20-1 with TRBJ2-1; D may be TRBD1 or TRBD2 (6 bases each). The CDR3 is made up of 13 amino acids. Trimming removed 2 bases from V and 13 bases from J, with 18 bases in between. Germline CDR1 DFQATT, CDR2 SNEGSKA (reference sequence). CDR3 sequence: CSARPSGGGLQFF. DNA for the CDR3: TGCAGTGCTAGACCGTCCGGAGGGGGTCTCCAGTTCTTC.

The chain has TRBV20-1 and TRBJ1-3; tentatively, D is TRBD1 (5 bases). Germline CDR1 DFQATT, CDR2 SNEGSKA (reference sequence). V lost 4 bases and J lost 1, with 14 bases in between. The CDR3 totals 15 residues. The CDR3 here is CSAMTGDRSGNTIYF. Written as DNA, the CDR3 is TGCAGTGCTATGACTGGGGACCGTTCTGGAAACACCATATATTTT.

The chain combines TRBV5-8 with TRBJ2-1, with D possibly TRBD1 on 6 matching bases. This CDR3 is 14 amino acids long. The germline V and J ends were trimmed by 1 base and 6 bases, with 11 bases remaining between them. Germline lookup yields CDR1 SGHTS and CDR2 YDEGEE. CDR3 residues: CASSLTGFVNEQFF. CDR3 sequence (DNA): TGTGCCAGCAGCTTGACAGGGTTCGTCAATGAGCAGTTCTTC.

This clonotype was detected once. This may be a read error, as it is one base from a much larger clone. V and J are TRBV10-2 and TRBJ2-7; D remains unclear. This CDR3 is 17 amino acids long. Per germline, CDR1 WSHSY and CDR2 SAAADI. CDR3 sequence reads: CASREAREAKFSYEQYF. In DNA form, the CDR3 reads TGCGCCAGCCGTGAGGCCAGAGAAGCCAAATTCTCCTACGAGCAGTACTTC.

This clonotype showed up many times. V usage is TRBV12-3 or TRBV12-4 and J usage is TRBJ1-5, with a possible D match to TRBD1 (6 bases). V lost 4 bases and J 7 bases, leaving 11 bases between the germline ends. CDR3 length: 13 amino acids. This CDR3 reads CASSYQGKQPQHF. In nucleotides, the CDR3 is TGTGCCAGCAGTTACCAGGGGAAACAGCCCCAGCATTTT.

This clonotype was seen repeatedly, ten times or more. This chain connects TRBV25-1 to TRBJ2-5, with TRBD2 matching over 8 bases. CDR3 size: 15 residues. Germline V gives CDR1 MGHDK, CDR2 SYGVNS. V was pared by 2 bases and J by 1 base, with 3 bases of the junction left unmatched. The CDR3 is CASSEVTSGQETQYF. As DNA, the CDR3 is TGTGCCAGCAGTGAAGTTACTAGCGGCCAAGAGACCCAGTACTTC.

This clonotype was counted ten times or more. The rearrangement joins TRBV19 to TRBJ1-2, with unresolved D. The V and J ends lost 5 bases and 2 bases respectively, with 15 bases between them. CDR3 length: 15 residues. CDR1 and CDR2 from the germline V gene are LNHDA and SQIVND (reference sequence). The CDR3 bases are TGTGCCAGTAGTGTTGCTCCCGGATTGAACTATGGCTACACCTTC. Amino acid sequence: CASSVAPGLNYGYTF.

There are many counts of this clonotype. The chain couples TRBV7-9 to TRBJ2-7; 8 bases are a match to TRBD2. CDR3 size: 14 residues. The germline V gene has CDR1 SEHNR and CDR2 FQNEAQ (reference sequence). J gave up 6 bases and V 1 base, and 5 bases lay outside the gene matches. The DNA of the CDR3 is TGTGCCAGCAGCTTAGGGCGGGAGGAGCGCGAGCAGTACTTC. It specifies CASSLGREEREQYF.

The V gene is TRBV4-1, the J gene TRBJ2-2, with a weak D call TRBD1 (5 bases). The CDR3 has 17 residues. The V and J ends lost 3 bases and 6 bases respectively, with 20 bases between them. The germline gives CDR1 MGHRA, CDR2 YSYEKL. The CDR3 protein is CASSHSVAREAPGELFF. The CDR3 DNA reads TGCGCCAGCAGCCATTCGGTGGCCAGGGAAGCCCCCGGGGAGCTGTTTTTT.

This clonotype was detected only a few times. The chain employs TRBV5-6 and TRBJ2-1; D not certain. CDR3 length: 12 residues. V shed 5 bases and J shed 7 bases, with 10 bases lying between them. Per the germline V gene, CDR1 is SGHDT and CDR2 is YYEEEE. The CDR3, as DNA: TGTGCCAGCAGTCTATATACTAATGAGCAGTTCTTC. It specifies CASSLYTNEQFF.

As for this clonotype: Likely a read error: the CDR3 ends without its conserved phenylalanine or tryptophan. The rearrangement joins TRBV20-1 to TRBJ2-1; 12 bases are a match to TRBD2. V lost 3 bases and J lost 5; bases outside the gene matches: 5. Per germline, CDR1 DFQATT and CDR2 SNEGSKA (reference sequence). The CDR3 is made up of 15 amino acids. CDR3 protein: CSARLLAGGNNEQFL. The CDR3 DNA sequence: TGCAGTGCTAGGTTACTAGCGGGAGGCAACAATGAGCAGTTCCTC.